One sample yielded the 2 T cell receptor beta chains listed below, sequenced in a study of blood T cell repertoires in COVID-19. TCRdb's table, derived via immunoSEQ multiplex PCR, lists solely in-frame clones and lacks some. This table has about 200,000 clones, roughly 80% appearing once. The sequenced sample was PBMCs or T cells enriched from blood (not recorded which). The receptors originated from a man aged 35-49 years who had recovered from COVID-19.

V gene TRBV19 combines with J gene TRBJ2-1; TRBD2 matches 11 bases. V was clipped by 5 bases and J by 4 bases; unmatched bases: 4. The CDR3 consists of 15 residues. Germline V lookup: CDR1 LNHDA, CDR2 SQIVND (reference sequence). CDR3 coding DNA: TGTGCCAGTAGTGGACTAGCGGGTCTGTACAATGAGCAGTTCTTC. Amino acid sequence: CASSGLAGLYNEQFF.

This clone was picked up one time. The chain uses TRBV12-3 or TRBV12-4 and TRBJ1-1; tentatively, D is TRBD1 (5 bases). Trimming cost V 7 bases and J 4 bases, with 10 bases left between them. The CDR3 runs to 12 residues. CDR3 residues: CASNLGVTEAFF. The CDR3 nucleotides are TGTGCCAGCAACCTAGGGGTCACTGAAGCTTTCTTT.